This T cell receptor (beta chain) was sequenced for a study of PD-L1 blockade in urothelial cancer. This clone was observed a single time. The V gene lost 3 bases and the J gene lost 2 bases, with 10 bases spanning the gap. The CDR3 is 14 residues long. Germline CDR1 ENHRY, CDR2 SYGVKD. Here immunoSEQ multiplex PCR was the method, and the copy in TCRdb shows in-frame clones only, minus some. The repertoire includes about 83,000 clones, about 90% of them detected once, and over 5% sits in the top ten. The chain recombines TRBV10-3 with TRBJ1-2; TRBD1 might be the D (5 bases). The sample here was PBMCs, taken around atezolizumab (anti-PD-L1) treatment. The TCR was taken from a woman between 65 and 79 years old with urothelial cancer. The CDR3 spells CAISDGALNYGYTF. CDR3 coding DNA: TGTGCCATCAGTGATGGGGCCCTAAACTATGGCTACACCTTC.